A selection of T cell receptor beta chains follows, all from one sample in a study of cytomegalovirus exposure and HLA in healthy donors. The method was immunoSEQ multiplex PCR; TCRdb's version includes in-frame clones alone and lacks a portion of them. The sample includes 97,000 or so clones, more than 85% of them seen just once. The sequencing sample was made of PBMCs. Every receptor here comes from a man aged 18 to 30 in good health and CMV-seropositive. Each CDR3 is given without its conserved first and last residue.

cdr3_aa | j_call | v_call
ASSLGTSGLTDTQY | TRBJ2-3 | TRBV5-1
ASSLTGLVMLVAKNIQY | TRBJ2-4 | TRBV6-4
ASSLAPSGSYNEQF | TRBJ2-1 | TRBV28
SVEDSSGANVLT | TRBJ2-6 | TRBV29-1
ASSLRGIGETQY | TRBJ2-5 | TRBV5-1
ASKIGPGGYGYT | TRBJ1-2 | TRBV6-5
ASSTYGAVYYEQY | TRBJ2-7 | TRBV19
ASSLLLSGTDTQY | TRBJ2-3 | TRBV18
ASSTVTGGAEQY | TRBJ2-7 | TRBV19
ASSFWTGGYENYEQY | TRBJ2-7 | TRBV7-2
ASSLLQGEVETQY | TRBJ2-5 | TRBV5-4
ASSLVVVAESTDTQY | TRBJ2-3 | TRBV7-9
ASSESGRETQY | TRBJ2-5 | TRBV10-1
SALRQASYNEQF | TRBJ2-1 | TRBV29-1
ASSQEWQGVPGELF | TRBJ2-2 | TRBV4-3
ASSRGGAGTPIDTQY | TRBJ2-3 | TRBV5-1
ASGTTDTQY | TRBJ2-3 | TRBV7-9
ASSLDRNTEAF | TRBJ1-1 | TRBV5-8
ASSQKREGLAGGYEQY | TRBJ2-7 | TRBV4-1
ASTPGQGGAF | TRBJ1-1 | TRBV4-2
ASSTGLGTGELF | TRBJ2-2 | TRBV7-8
AISEPKTSLLAGLSTGELF | TRBJ2-2 | TRBV10-3
ASTPGLESSEQY | TRBJ2-7 | TRBV11-3
ASSIDRDYEQY | TRBJ2-7 | TRBV19
ASSLQEVASEQF | TRBJ2-1 | TRBV28
ASSVEDTANTGELF | TRBJ2-2 | TRBV9
ASSRAGVETQY | TRBJ2-5 | TRBV14
ASSVDTSGSNYNEQF | TRBJ2-1 | TRBV9
ASSPGQPFQETQY | TRBJ2-5 | TRBV5-1
ASRIGGDTQY | TRBJ2-3 | TRBV5-6
ASSQLLAGGYNEQF | TRBJ2-1 | TRBV4-3
SVERLAGGTDTQY | TRBJ2-3 | TRBV29-1
ASSLEVTNTEAF | TRBJ1-1 | TRBV19
ASSLILRETQY | TRBJ2-5 | TRBV7-2
ASSSSWAGYNSPLH | TRBJ1-6 | TRBV19
ASSETILAGGRRF | TRBJ2-1 | TRBV10-1
ASSESRASGIYEQF | TRBJ2-1 | TRBV25-1
ASSIEGTGWYEQY | TRBJ2-7 | TRBV19
ASYKNTEAF | TRBJ1-1 | TRBV19
ASSLAGGRYNEQF | TRBJ2-1 | TRBV11-2
ASSFGTGGQVGGYT | TRBJ1-2 | TRBV5-6
ASSGGTGTSIGELF | TRBJ2-2 | TRBV4-2
SALSGTYNEQF | TRBJ2-1 | TRBV29-1
ASSQVRTSGSRFYNEQF | TRBJ2-1 | TRBV4-1
ASSQGSGTYYEQY | TRBJ2-7 | TRBV14
ASSFLLAGTQETQY | TRBJ2-5 | TRBV7-9
ASSLNLVNEQY | TRBJ2-7 | TRBV11-2
ASSLVTGGSYEQY | TRBJ2-7 | TRBV4-3
RNRALTGNTIY | TRBJ1-3 | TRBV29-1